This paragraph covers one T cell receptor beta chain sequence. Its antigen is unidentified. A minimum of 7 million PBMCs was isolated per sample. This specimen comes from a study of blood T cells in healthy people across ages. The wider study: Template switching caught about one barcoded beta molecule for each two T cells.

The germline V gene encodes CDR1 SEHNR and CDR2 FQNEAQ (reference sequence). The CDR3 sequence is 14 residues long. V trimming: 5 bases; J trimming: 11 bases; junction bases outside the gene matches: 13. The second PCR ran roughly 6 to 11 cycles with a sample-barcoded 5' primer and J-beta primers. TCRdb itself ran the 5' RACE reads through MiXCR, one entry per CDR3 protein. Of hundreds of thousands of distinct CDR3 sequences in the sample, roughly 41% are singletons; the top ten hold 20% to 25%. Points from the study as a whole: A strong correlation was found between TCR beta diversity and the percentage of naive T cells. There were more naive CD4+ cells and higher diversity in long-lived donors than in aged donors.

The clonotype originates from a woman aged 55-69 years in good health. This chain joins TRBV7-9 and TRBJ2-5; 8 nucleotides align to TRBD1. Sequencing was done on a sample of blood. DNA for the CDR3: TGTGCCAGCAGCCAACCGGGACAGGCAGCTGAGCAGTACTTC. This codes for CASSQPGQAAEQYF.